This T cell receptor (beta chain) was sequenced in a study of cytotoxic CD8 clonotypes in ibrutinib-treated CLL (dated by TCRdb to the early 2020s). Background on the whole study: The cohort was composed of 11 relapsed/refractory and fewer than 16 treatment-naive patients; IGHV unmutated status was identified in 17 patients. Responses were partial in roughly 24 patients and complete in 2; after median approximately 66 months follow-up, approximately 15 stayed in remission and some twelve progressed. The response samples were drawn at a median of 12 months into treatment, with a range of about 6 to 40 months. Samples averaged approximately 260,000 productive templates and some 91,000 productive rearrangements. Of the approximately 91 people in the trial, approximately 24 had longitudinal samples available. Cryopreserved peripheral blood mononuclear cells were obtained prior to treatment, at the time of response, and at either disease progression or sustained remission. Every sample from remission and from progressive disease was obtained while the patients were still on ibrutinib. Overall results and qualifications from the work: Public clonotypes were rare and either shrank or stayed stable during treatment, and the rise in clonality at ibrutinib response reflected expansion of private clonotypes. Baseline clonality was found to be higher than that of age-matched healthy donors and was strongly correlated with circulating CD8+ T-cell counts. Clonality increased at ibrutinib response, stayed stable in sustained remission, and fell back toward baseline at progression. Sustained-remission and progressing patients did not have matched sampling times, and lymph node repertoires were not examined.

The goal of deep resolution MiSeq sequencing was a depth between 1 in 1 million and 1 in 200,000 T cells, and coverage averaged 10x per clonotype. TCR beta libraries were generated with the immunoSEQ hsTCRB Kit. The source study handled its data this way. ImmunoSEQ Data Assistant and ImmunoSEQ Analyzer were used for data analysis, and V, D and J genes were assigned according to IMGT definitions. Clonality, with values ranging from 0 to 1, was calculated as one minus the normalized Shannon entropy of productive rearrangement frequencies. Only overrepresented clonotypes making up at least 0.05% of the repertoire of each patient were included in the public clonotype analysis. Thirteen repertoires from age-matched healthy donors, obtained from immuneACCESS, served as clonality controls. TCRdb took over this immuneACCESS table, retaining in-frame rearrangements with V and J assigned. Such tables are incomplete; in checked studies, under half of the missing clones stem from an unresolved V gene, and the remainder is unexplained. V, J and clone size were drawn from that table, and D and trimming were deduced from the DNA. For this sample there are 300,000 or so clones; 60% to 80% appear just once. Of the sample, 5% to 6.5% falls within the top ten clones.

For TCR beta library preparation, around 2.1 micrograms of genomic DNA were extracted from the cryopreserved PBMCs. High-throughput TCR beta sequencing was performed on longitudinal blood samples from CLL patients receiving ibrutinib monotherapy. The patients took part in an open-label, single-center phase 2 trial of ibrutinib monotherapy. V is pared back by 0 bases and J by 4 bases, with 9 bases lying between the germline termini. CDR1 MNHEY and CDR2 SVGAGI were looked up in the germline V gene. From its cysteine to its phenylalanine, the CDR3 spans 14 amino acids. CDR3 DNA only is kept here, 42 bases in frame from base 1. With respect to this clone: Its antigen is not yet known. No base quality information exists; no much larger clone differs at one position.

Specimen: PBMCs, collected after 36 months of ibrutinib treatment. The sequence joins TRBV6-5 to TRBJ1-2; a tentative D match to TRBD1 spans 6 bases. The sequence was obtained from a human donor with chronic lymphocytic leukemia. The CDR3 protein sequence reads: CASSYSNRAYGYTF. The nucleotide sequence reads TGTGCCAGCAGTTACTCGAACAGGGCCTATGGCTACACCTTC.